This passage covers 25 T cell receptor beta chains from one sample sequenced in a study of OX40 agonist ivuxolimab in advanced cancers. Data came from immunoSEQ multiplex PCR; TCRdb stores just in-frame clones and leaves some out. The sample comprises 50,000 to 70,000 clones, just under 85% of which are singletons, and under 3.5% rests with the top ten. Sequenced here: CD4+ or CD8+ T cells sorted from blood, sampled in a trial of the OX40 agonist ivuxolimab. The receptors derive from an adult with an advanced solid tumor such as melanoma, head and neck, liver or kidney cancer.

V is TRBV30 and J is TRBJ1-6; perhaps TRBD1 as D (6 bases). V was pared by 1 base and J by 1 base, with 11 bases between. The CDR3 extends over 16 amino acids. Germline-derived CDR1 and CDR2 are GTSNPN and SVGIG (reference sequence). Here the CDR3 reads CAWSEQGSSYNSPLHF. CDR3 nucleotides: TGTGCCTGGAGTGAACAGGGAAGTTCCTATAATTCACCCCTCCACTTT. The whole variable domain, remainder taken from reference TRBV30 and TRBJ1-6, is SQTIHQWPATLVQPVGSPLSLECTVEGTSNPNLYWYRQAAGRGLQLLFYSVGIGQISSEVPQNLSASRPQDRQFILSSKKLLLSDSGFYLCAWSEQGSSYNSPLHFGNGTRLTVT.

V gene TRBV14 combines with J gene TRBJ2-6; 7 nucleotides line up with TRBD1. The CDR3 loop spans 19 amino acids. Germline V gene sequence: CDR1 SGHDN, CDR2 FVKESK. V dropped 1 base and J dropped 0; count of bases not matched to a gene: 9. DNA of the CDR3: TGTGCCAGCAGCCAAGGAGCAGGGGGTTTGTACTCTGGGGCCAACGTCCTGACTTTC. Protein sequence: CASSQGAGGLYSGANVLTF.

Regarding this clone: Relative to the germline gene, one junction end is altered; a read error may explain this. The chain links TRBV5-3 to TRBJ2-2; possible D gene TRBD1, 6 bases. TRBV5-3 has ORF status, its function being uncertain. This CDR3 is built from 16 residues. The CDR3 coding sequence is TGTACCAGAAGCTTGCTTGGGACAAAAAACACCGGGGAGCTGTTTTTT. Its translation: CTRSLLGTKNTGELFF.

This clone was recorded only once. The rearrangement uses TRBV18 and TRBJ1-5, with 7 bases aligning to TRBD1. CDR3 length: 16 amino acids. The germline gives CDR1 KGHSH, CDR2 LQKENI. Unmatched junction bases numbered 11, after V lost 3 bases and J lost 6 bases. Here the CDR3 DNA reads TGTGCCAGCTCACCTCAAGAACAGGGGTCGGGTCAGCCCCAGCATTTT. It is translated as CASSPQEQGSGQPQHF.

This chain connects TRBV4-1 to TRBJ2-1; TRBD2 aligns across 12 bases. CDR3 length: 19 amino acids. The germline gives CDR1 MGHRA, CDR2 YSYEKL. V lost 4 bases to trimming and J lost 2 bases; unmatched junction nucleotides: 12. The CDR3 region has the DNA TGCGCCAGCAGCCCCCGTTCGACTAGCGGGAGAGTAGCCTACAATGAGCAGTTCTTC. This gives the protein CASSPRSTSGRVAYNEQFF.

J is TRBJ2-2 and V is TRBV9; 11 bases line up with TRBD2. V lost 4 bases and J lost 2; bases outside the gene matches: 4. The germline V gene has CDR1 SGDLS and CDR2 YYNGEE. The CDR3 loop spans 16 amino acids. The CDR3 region is CASSRLAGTNTGELFF. For the CDR3, the DNA is TGTGCCAGCAGCCGACTAGCGGGGACTAACACCGGGGAGCTGTTTTTT.

This clone was seen a few times. The chain uses TRBV7-3 and TRBJ1-6; the match to TRBD1 covers 7 bases. The CDR3 has 13 residues. The V and J ends lost 2 bases and 9 bases, in that order; junction bases with no gene match: 1. Germline CDR1 reads SGHTA; CDR2 reads FQGTGA. DNA for the CDR3: TGTGCCAGCAGCTTACAGGGGGGTTCACCCCTCCACTTT. It translates to CASSLQGGSPLHF.

This clone was seen once. The gene calls are TRBV27 and TRBJ1-5; weak D call: TRBD1 (6 bases). The germline gives CDR1 MNHEY, CDR2 SMNVEV (reference sequence). This CDR3 is 15 amino acids long. V lost 1 base, J lost 6 bases, and 13 bases lay in between. CDR3 amino acids: CASSLFPQGSQPQHF. The CDR3 coding sequence is TGTGCCAGCAGTTTATTCCCGCAGGGGAGTCAGCCCCAGCATTTT.

CDR3 DNA sequence: TGTGCCAGCAGCTTCGGCACAACTAATGAAAAACTGTTTTTT. This encodes CASSFGTTNEKLFF. The chain combines TRBV5-6 with TRBJ1-4, with D hard to call. Trimming removed 2 bases at V and 0 bases at J, with 5 bases between. CDR3 length: 14 amino acids. Germline V gene lookup returns CDR1 SGHDT and CDR2 YYEEEE.

The chain is built from TRBV2 and TRBJ1-1, with 11 bases aligning to TRBD1. The CDR3 consists of 15 residues. Germline lookup yields CDR1 SNHLY and CDR2 FYNNEI. V shed 0 bases and J 12 bases; nucleotides not matched to a gene: 9. CDR3 loop: CASSEALLGQGVTFF. DNA of the CDR3: TGTGCCAGCAGTGAAGCGCTTCTGGGACAGGGGGTGACTTTCTTT.

The gene calls are TRBV5-4 and TRBJ2-5; D call uncertain. The germline V and J ends were trimmed by 4 bases and 0 bases, with 1 base remaining between them. The germline V gene encodes CDR1 SGHNT and CDR2 YYREEE (reference sequence). CDR3 length equals 11 residues. CDR3 nucleotide sequence: TGTGCCAGCAGCAACCAAGAGACCCAGTACTTC. Its translation: CASSNQETQYF.

The chain is built from TRBV2 and TRBJ1-4; TRBD1 agrees at 9 bases. Germline V CDR1 and CDR2: SNHLY, FYNNEI. J gave up 5 bases and V 7 bases, and 8 bases lay outside the gene matches. The CDR3 contains 15 residues. CDR3 nucleotides: TGTGCCAGCAAACAAGACAGGGGGGGAAATGAAAAACTGTTTTTT. Amino acids: CASKQDRGGNEKLFF. The variable domain in full, completed from reference TRBV2 and TRBJ1-4, reads EPEVTQTPSHQVTQMGQEVILRCVPISNHLYFYWYRQILGQKVEFLVSFYNNEISEKSEIFDDQFSVERPDGSNFTLKIRSTKLEDSAMYFCASKQDRGGNEKLFFGSGTQLSVL.

The V call is TRBV29-1, the J call TRBJ2-3; 11 nucleotides agree with TRBD2. J gave up 1 base and V 6 bases, and 9 bases lay outside the gene matches. Germline CDR1 and CDR2: SQVTM and ANQGSEA. The CDR3 is 16 residues long. The chain's CDR3 is CSVTGTSGKRTDTQYF. CDR3 DNA: TGCAGCGTCACCGGGACTAGCGGAAAACGCACAGATACGCAGTATTTT.

This clone was recorded only once. V is TRBV27 and J is TRBJ2-7; 7 bases map to TRBD1. Unmatched junction bases numbered 11, after V lost 8 bases and J lost 1 base. CDR1 and CDR2 from the germline V gene are MNHEY and SMNVEV (reference sequence). CDR3 length: 15 residues. The CDR3 region has the DNA TGTGCCAGCGCTTTAACTTGGACAGGATCCTACGAGCAGTACTTC. This encodes CASALTWTGSYEQYF.

The chain is built from TRBV12-2 and TRBJ2-5; the table names TRBD1, a call not compared with the DNA. TRBV12-2 is a recognized pseudogene. This CDR3 is built from 10 residues. In DNA, the CDR3 is TGTGCAAGTCGCCTACAGCCCCAGTACTTC. This encodes CASRLQPQYF.

The gene calls are TRBV7-9 and TRBJ2-2; TRBD2 matches 13 bases. This CDR3 is 19 amino acids long. The V and J ends lost 5 bases and 6 bases, in that order; junction bases with no gene match: 15. Germline-derived CDR1 and CDR2 are SEHNR and FQNEAQ (reference sequence). In DNA, the CDR3 is TGTGCCAGCAGCAAGACACCGGGACTAGCGGGACCCCTCCCCGGGGAGCTGTTTTTT. Translation gives CASSKTPGLAGPLPGELFF.

The chain recombines TRBV29-1 with TRBJ2-7; D not resolved. The CDR3 is made up of 11 amino acids. V lost 2 bases to trimming and J lost 6 bases, with 8 bases between them. Germline V gene data show CDR1 as SQVTM and CDR2 as ANQGSEA. CDR3 DNA: TGCAGCGTTGAACTCTTCGGCGAGCAGTACTTC. This codes for CSVELFGEQYF.

The chain is built from TRBV4-1 and TRBJ1-4; weak D call: TRBD1 (5 bases). This CDR3 contains 16 residues. Germline lookup yields CDR1 MGHRA and CDR2 YSYEKL. V shed 0 bases and J shed 9 bases, with 17 bases lying between them. The CDR3 reads CASSQDPGLALKKLFF. The CDR3 DNA reads as TGCGCCAGCAGCCAAGACCCGGGACTGGCGTTGAAAAAACTGTTTTTT.

V is TRBV11-2 and J is TRBJ1-2; D is unclear. From germline, CDR1 is SGHAT and CDR2 FQNNGV. Trimming shortened V by 4 bases and J by 2 bases, and 14 bases separated the two germline ends. The CDR3 sequence is 15 residues long. CDR3 sequence: CASSWGWDTNYGYTF. Here the CDR3 DNA reads TGTGCCAGCAGCTGGGGATGGGATACCAACTATGGCTACACCTTC.

V usage is TRBV6-5 and J usage is TRBJ1-2; TRBD1 might be the D (5 bases). This CDR3 is built from 14 residues. In germline, CDR1 is MNHEY, CDR2 SVGAGI. Deletions cut 6 bases from V and 5 bases from J, with 16 bases between. CDR3 bases: TGTGCCAGCAGCCCCGCTAGGGGCGCATATGGCTACACCTTC. Amino acid sequence: CASSPARGAYGYTF.

V usage is TRBV6-4 and J usage is TRBJ2-6, with a tentative D call TRBD1 (7 bases). Trimming removed 7 bases at V and 4 bases at J, with 20 bases between. CDR1 is MRHNA and CDR2 is SNTAGT in the germline V gene. The CDR3 has 17 amino acids. The DNA of the CDR3 is TGTGCCAGCACCGCGGGACAGCTAGGATCCGGGGCCAACGTCCTGACTTTC. It codes for CASTAGQLGSGANVLTF.

This chain links TRBV6-1 with TRBJ2-7, with 11 bases identical to TRBD1. Germline assignment: CDR1 MNHNS and CDR2 SASEGT. J lost 5 bases, V lost 6 bases, and 9 bases had no gene match. The CDR3 sequence is 15 residues long. CDR3: CASRNTGTGGNEQYF. The CDR3 coding sequence is TGTGCCAGCAGAAACACCGGGACAGGGGGTAACGAGCAGTACTTC.

This clone was seen just once. This chain joins TRBV11-3 and TRBJ2-7; D call uncertain. Trimming cost V 1 base and J 3 bases, with 7 bases left between them. This CDR3 is 13 amino acids long. Germline values: CDR1 SGHNT, CDR2 YENEEA. The CDR3 bases are TGTGCCAGCAGCTTAGCTGTTAACTACGAGCAGTACTTC. It yields the protein CASSLAVNYEQYF.

The CDR3 coding sequence is TGTGCCAGCAGCCCCCGCTGGGGGAAGCTTACCTACGAGCAGTACTTC. It specifies CASSPRWGKLTYEQYF. The rearrangement links TRBV5-6 to TRBJ2-7, with D perhaps TRBD1 or TRBD2 (5 bases each). CDR3 length: 16 residues. Germline V CDR1 and CDR2: SGHDT, YYEEEE. Trimming took off 4 bases at V and 2 bases at J, with 19 bases between the two ends.

The CDR3: CASSSGTSKEDTQYF. The CDR3 DNA reads TGCGCCAGCAGCAGCGGGACATCGAAGGAAGATACGCAGTATTTT. The chain carries TRBV5-1 and TRBJ2-3; D is perhaps TRBD2 (7 bases). Looked up from germline, CDR1 is SGHRS and CDR2 is YFSETQ. V was trimmed by 4 bases and J by 5 bases, leaving 17 bases between them. CDR3 length equals 15 residues.